This T cell receptor (beta chain) is drawn from a study of response to subunit inactivated influenza vaccine. MiXCR, applied by TCRdb to the RT-PCR reads, yields one record per CDR3 protein. Among roughly 190,000 distinct CDR3 sequences, roughly 12% were seen once, and the ten largest hold around 32%. J gave up 3 bases and V 7 bases, and 8 bases lay outside the gene matches. The CDR3 has 14 amino acids. Germline-derived CDR1 and CDR2 are PRHDT and FYEKMQ (reference sequence). These data also formed part of another study, on T cells expressing NK-cell markers. From that second work: Generation of TCR beta cDNA was performed by 5'RACE template switching incorporating UMIs.

Here the sequenced sample was CD8+ T cells sorted from PBMCs, taken approximately 12 days after vaccination. The TCR comes from a man in his forties or fifties who received an inactivated influenza vaccine. The chain carries TRBV13 and TRBJ2-7; 8 bases align to TRBD2. The CDR3 is CASTITGGLYEQYF. The CDR3 bases are TGTGCCAGCACGATAACGGGGGGGCTCTACGAGCAGTACTTC.